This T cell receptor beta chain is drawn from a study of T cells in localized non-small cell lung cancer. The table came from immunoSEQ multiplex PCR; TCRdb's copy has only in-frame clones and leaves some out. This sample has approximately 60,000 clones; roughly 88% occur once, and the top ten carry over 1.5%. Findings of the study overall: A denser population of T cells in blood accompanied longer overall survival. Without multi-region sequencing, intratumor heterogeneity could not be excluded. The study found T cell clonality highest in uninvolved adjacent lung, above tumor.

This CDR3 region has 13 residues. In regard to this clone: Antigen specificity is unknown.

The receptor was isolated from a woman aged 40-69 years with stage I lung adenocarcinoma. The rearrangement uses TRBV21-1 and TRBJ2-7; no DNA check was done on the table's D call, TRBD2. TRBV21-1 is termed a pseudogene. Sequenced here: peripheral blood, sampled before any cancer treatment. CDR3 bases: TGTGCCAGCAGCTTGCGAAAAACCTACGAGCAGTACTTC. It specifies CASSLRKTYEQYF.